A single sample gave rise to the 27 T cell receptor beta chains below, sequenced in a study of long-term antiretroviral therapy in people with HIV. The immunoSEQ assay was v3.0, run at survey level. Only in-frame clones appear in the TCRdb table, and some are missing; sequencing was by immunoSEQ multiplex PCR. This table holds 25,000 to 35,000 clones, 78% found once. Sequenced material: unsorted PBMCs, taken 3.1 years after starting antiretroviral therapy. Receptors originate from a woman in her fifties or sixties with HIV.

This clone appeared once. The chain uses TRBV6-5 and TRBJ2-1; 10 bases align to TRBD1. The CDR3 extends over 15 amino acids. CDR1 and CDR2 (germline): MNHEY, SVGAGI. V gave up 6 bases and J gave up 2 bases; unmatched junction bases: 4. The CDR3 here is CASSRGQGAYNEQFF. The CDR3 DNA is TGTGCCAGCAGCCGAGGACAGGGGGCCTACAATGAGCAGTTCTTC.

Only a few counts were recorded for this clone. This chain uses TRBV7-3 with TRBJ1-2; possibly TRBD1 for D (6 bases). CDR3 length: 16 amino acids. Looked up from germline, CDR1 is SGHTA and CDR2 is FQGTGA. Trimming took off 2 bases at V and 0 bases at J, with 13 bases between the two ends. The CDR3 region has the DNA TGTGCCAGCAGCTTAGGGGGGCAGGGACCTAACTATGGCTACACCTTC. As protein: CASSLGGQGPNYGYTF.

V and J are TRBV4-1 and TRBJ1-2, with D possibly matching TRBD1 (5 bases). V dropped 0 bases and J dropped 8 bases, with 16 bases sitting between them. The CDR3 extends over 15 amino acids. Germline V gene lookup returns CDR1 MGHRA and CDR2 YSYEKL. The CDR3 reads CASSQEAGSQDGYTF. The CDR3 DNA follows: TGCGCCAGCAGCCAAGAGGCAGGGTCTCAAGACGGCTACACCTTC.

The chain links TRBV4-1 to TRBJ2-1; 7 positions agree with TRBD2. Germline CDR1 MGHRA, CDR2 YSYEKL. V shed 1 base and J 9 bases; nucleotides not matched to a gene: 9. The CDR3 contains 15 residues. Here the CDR3 reads CASSQAGGRVSEQFF. For the CDR3, the DNA is TGCGCCAGCAGCCAAGCCGGTGGGAGGGTTAGTGAGCAGTTCTTC.

The V gene is TRBV18, the J gene TRBJ1-1, with D possibly matching TRBD1 (5 bases). This CDR3 has 14 residues. Germline values: CDR1 KGHSH, CDR2 LQKENI. Trimming cost V 4 bases and J 5 bases, with 14 bases left between them. The CDR3 DNA follows: TGTGCCAGCTCACTCACCGGGGGTGGGACTGAAGCTTTCTTT. The encoded protein is CASSLTGGGTEAFF.

This chain uses TRBV29-1 with TRBJ1-1, with 7 positions matching TRBD1. Losses at the gene ends were 7 bases for V and 4 bases for J; bases not matched to a gene: 6. Germline V lookup: CDR1 SQVTM, CDR2 ANQGSEA. The CDR3 length is 12 residues. The CDR3 DNA reads TGCAGCGCTGACAGGGTAGGCACTGAAGCTTTCTTT. This sequence encodes CSADRVGTEAFF.

The chain joins TRBV11-2 to TRBJ2-7; TRBD2 might be the D (5 bases). The ends were cut back, 1 base at V and 7 bases at J, with 8 bases in the middle. Looked up from germline, CDR1 is SGHAT and CDR2 is FQNNGV. The CDR3 runs to 12 residues. The CDR3 DNA follows: TGTGCCAGCAGCTTAGGAGGGCCAGAGCAGTACGTC. Its translation: CASSLGGPEQYV.

CDR3 sequence (DNA): TGCGCCAGCAGAAAAGAGGGATGGGACGACACCGGGGAGCTGTTTTTT. Protein: CASRKEGWDDTGELFF. V is TRBV5-1 and J is TRBJ2-2, with D possibly called TRBD1 or TRBD2 (5 bases each). CDR1 SGHRS and CDR2 YFSETQ come from the germline V gene. The V gene lost 5 bases and the J gene lost 3 bases, with 17 bases spanning the gap. The CDR3 is 16 amino acids.

This chain links TRBV13 with TRBJ2-2, with no clear D. The germline CDR1 and CDR2 sequences are PRHDT and FYEKMQ (reference sequence). Trimming left V 6 bases short and J 1 base short, with 6 bases between. The CDR3 covers 13 residues. CDR3: CASSEGNTGELFF. The CDR3 DNA reads as TGTGCCAGCAGTGAAGGGAACACCGGGGAGCTGTTTTTT.

The V gene is TRBV11-3, the J gene TRBJ2-1; perhaps TRBD2 as D (5 bases). The CDR3 totals 15 residues. The germline V gene encodes CDR1 SGHNT and CDR2 YENEEA. Trimming cost V 5 bases and J 8 bases, with 19 bases left between them. CDR3 coding DNA: TGTGCCAGCAGCCCGACTAATGAGGTTGGAGATGAGCAGTTCTTC. It is translated as CASSPTNEVGDEQFF.

This clone was observed once. This chain joins TRBV7-6 and TRBJ1-2, with 7 bases matching TRBD1. Germline loops: CDR1 SGHVS, CDR2 FNYEAQ. The CDR3 length is 12 residues. Trimming took 5 bases from V and 10 from J; bases not matched to a gene: 7. The CDR3 loop reads CASSPRQGDYTF. CDR3 coding DNA: TGTGCCAGCAGCCCAAGACAGGGTGACTACACCTTC.

This chain joins TRBV19 and TRBJ1-4, with D perhaps TRBD1 (6 bases). CDR3 size: 16 residues. CDR1 is LNHDA, CDR2 SQIVND, per germline (reference sequence). V lost 4 bases, J lost 0 bases, and 12 bases lay in between. This chain's CDR3 is CASSTYGQPTNEKLFF. DNA for the CDR3: TGTGCCAGTAGTACCTACGGACAGCCAACTAATGAAAAACTGTTTTTT.

This chain links TRBV5-1 with TRBJ1-1; D is undetermined. V was pared by 4 bases and J by 1 base, with 8 bases between. Germline assignment: CDR1 SGHRS and CDR2 YFSETQ. The CDR3 contains 13 residues. Here the CDR3 reads CASSKLGNTEAFF. The CDR3, as DNA: TGCGCCAGCAGCAAGCTTGGGAACACTGAAGCTTTCTTT. Drawing the rest from reference TRBV5-1 and TRBJ1-1, the complete variable domain is KAGVTQTPRYLIKTRGQQVTLSCSPISGHRSVSWYQQTPGQGLQFLFEYFSETQRNKGNFPGRFSGRQFSNSRSEMNVSTLELGDSALYLCASSKLGNTEAFFGQGTRLTVV.

The chain recombines TRBV6-5 with TRBJ2-3; perhaps D is TRBD1 or TRBD2 (6 bases each). The germline V gene has CDR1 MNHEY and CDR2 SVGAGI. This CDR3 has 15 residues. V lost 2 bases, J lost 8 bases, and 17 bases lay in between. The CDR3 region has the DNA TGTGCCAGCAGTTACGGTCGGCTTGAGGGGGGTACGCAGTATTTT. Translation gives CASSYGRLEGGTQYF.

V is TRBV7-2 and J is TRBJ2-7; D may correspond to TRBD1 or TRBD2 (5 bases each). V dropped 0 bases and J dropped 0 bases, with 9 bases sitting between them. The CDR3 extends over 15 amino acids. Germline V gene data show CDR1 as SGHTA and CDR2 as FQGNSA. CDR3 DNA: TGTGCCAGCAGCTTAGCCGGGGCTAGCTCCTACGAGCAGTACGTC. Protein: CASSLAGASSYEQYV.

CDR3 sequence (DNA): TGTGCCAGCAGCCTGGACAGGGTCTACGAGCAGTACTTC. As protein: CASSLDRVYEQYF. The chain couples TRBV5-4 to TRBJ2-7; 8 nucleotides match TRBD1. Trimming took 4 bases from V and 3 from J; bases not matched to a gene: 3. CDR1 is SGHNT, CDR2 YYREEE, per germline (reference sequence). The CDR3 is 13 residues long.

The V call is TRBV30, the J call TRBJ2-7; the D gene is possibly TRBD1 (5 bases). Germline V CDR1 and CDR2: GTSNPN, SVGIG (reference sequence). This CDR3 comprises 12 residues. V lost 8 bases, J lost 2 bases, and 13 bases lay in between. Here the CDR3 reads CAGATATYEQYV. The CDR3 bases are TGTGCCGGAGCGACAGCTACCTACGAGCAGTACGTC.

V usage is TRBV5-8 and J usage is TRBJ2-5; either TRBD1 or TRBD2 may supply D (5 bases each). The CDR3 runs to 13 residues. CDR1 and CDR2 (germline): SGHTS, YDEGEE. V lost 2 bases to trimming and J lost 5 bases, with 10 bases between them. The CDR3 region is CASSFRGEETQYF. The CDR3 DNA reads as TGTGCCAGCAGCTTTCGAGGGGAGGAGACCCAGTACTTC.

V usage is TRBV2 and J usage is TRBJ1-2; TRBD1 matches at 8 bases. Germline CDR1 reads SNHLY; CDR2 reads FYNNEI. The CDR3 has 14 amino acids. Unmatched junction bases numbered 3, after V lost 4 bases and J lost 2 bases. The CDR3 nucleotides read TGTGCCAGCAGTGGACAGGGGCCCAACTATGGCTACACCTTC. This sequence encodes CASSGQGPNYGYTF.

The CDR3 reads CASQGQVNTEAFF. The CDR3 DNA reads TGTGCCAGCCAGGGACAGGTGAACACTGAAGCTTTCTTT. This chain joins TRBV6-6 and TRBJ1-1, with 8 bases identical to TRBD1. Trimming at V came to 8 bases and at J to 0 bases, leaving 2 bases not matched to a gene. CDR3 length: 13 residues. Looked up from germline, CDR1 is MNHNY and CDR2 is SVGAGI (reference sequence).

The chain couples TRBV6-5 to TRBJ1-2, with a weak D call TRBD1 (5 bases). Trimming took 0 bases from V and 8 from J, leaving 13 bases between them. The CDR3 totals 14 residues. Germline CDR1 and CDR2: MNHEY and SVGAGI. CDR3 sequence reads: CASSYSGRVNGYTF. In nucleotides, the CDR3 is TGTGCCAGCAGTTACTCCGGCAGGGTAAACGGCTACACCTTC.

V is TRBV5-1 and J is TRBJ2-7; maybe TRBD1 (5 bases). CDR1 SGHRS and CDR2 YFSETQ come from the germline V gene. CDR3 length: 15 residues. The V end was cut by 0 bases, the J end by 0 bases, with 10 bases between. The CDR3 region is CASSLGGQGSYEQYF. The CDR3 region has the DNA TGCGCCAGCAGCTTGGGTGGGCAGGGCTCCTACGAGCAGTACTTC.

The CDR3 bases are TGCGCCAGCAGCTTGGCCGTAGCGGGGGTTACAGATACGCAGTATTTT. Translated, it gives CASSLAVAGVTDTQYF. The rearrangement joins TRBV5-1 to TRBJ2-3; 9 bases fit TRBD2. Unmatched junction bases numbered 5, after V lost 0 bases and J lost 3 bases. Looked up from germline, CDR1 is SGHRS and CDR2 is YFSETQ. This CDR3 contains 16 residues.

DNA of the CDR3: TGTGCCAGCAGCGCGGATACGCAGTATTTT. The encoded protein is CASSADTQYF. The rearrangement uses TRBV7-9 and TRBJ2-3, with unresolved D. Trimming shortened V by 5 bases and J by 6 bases, and 3 bases separated the two germline ends. CDR1 is SEHNR, CDR2 FQNEAQ, per germline (reference sequence). The CDR3 extends over 10 amino acids.

This clone was observed a handful of times. This chain links TRBV21-1 with TRBJ1-2; the table names TRBD1, a call not compared with the DNA. TRBV21-1 is listed as a pseudogene. CDR3 length: 13 residues. The DNA of the CDR3 is TGTGCCAGCAGCCGCGGGACAGACTATGGCTACACCTTC. Amino acids: CASSRGTDYGYTF.

For the CDR3, the DNA is TGTGCCAGCAGTTACAGGGACAGACAAGAGACCCAGTACTTC. Translating gives CASSYRDRQETQYF. The chain has TRBV6-6 and TRBJ2-5; 7 bases are a match to TRBD1. V lost 2 bases to trimming and J lost 2 bases; unmatched junction nucleotides: 2. The CDR3 sequence is 14 residues long. Germline CDR1 reads MNHNY; CDR2 reads SVGAGI (reference sequence).

The chain joins TRBV11-2 to TRBJ2-1; a possible D gene is TRBD2 (6 bases). The length of the CDR3 is 14 residues. The V and J ends lost 6 bases and 4 bases respectively, with 13 bases between them. CDR1 and CDR2 from the germline V gene are SGHAT and FQNNGV. This chain's CDR3 is CASSPPGLYNEQFF. CDR3 nucleotides: TGTGCCAGCAGTCCCCCGGGACTTTACAATGAGCAGTTCTTC.